Below, one T cell receptor beta chain is given with its context. Antigen: not known. These data originate in a study of T-cell memory formation after mild COVID-19. It was 5'RACE with constant-segment primers that produced the TCR alpha and TCR beta cDNA libraries, which carried sample barcodes and UMIs. TCRdb called the 5' RACE reads again in MiXCR, with one record for every CDR3 protein. The sample shows 92,000 or so distinct CDR3 sequences, approximately 13% of them seen only once. Study observations and caveats: Some clones that responded turned up in pre-infection memory, which suggests that cross-reactive memory joined in.

This CDR3 spans 14 amino acids. Germline V gene sequence: CDR1 MGHRA, CDR2 YSYEKL. V was cut by 4 bases and J by 7 bases, with 13 bases left in between. Sequences were obtained from PBMCs or a T cell subset sorted from them (not recorded which). This sequence was found in an adult woman who had mild COVID-19 (a few samples of this study predate the infection). Cell type and time point are not known. J is TRBJ2-2 and V is TRBV4-1, with D hard to call. The CDR3 DNA follows: TGCGCCAGCAGCCCCGGTCCCAGGCACGGGGAGCTGTTTTTT. This gives the protein CASSPGPRHGELFF.